Here is one T cell receptor beta chain with its context. Its antigen is unidentified. V shed 5 bases and J shed 2 bases, with 15 bases lying between them. Germline V gives CDR1 SGHVS, CDR2 FNYEAQ. This CDR3 comprises 15 residues. The study ran its PCR with 60 Vbeta and 13 Jbeta primers. TCRdb's copy holds only in-frame clones and misses some; the assay was immunoSEQ multiplex PCR. The sample has roughly 100,000 clones; roughly 80% are singletons. The sample is drawn from a study of cytomegalovirus exposure and HLA in healthy donors. Study context: The Caucasian-associated ancestry cluster held around 76% of 350 to 450 genotyped donors.

Study findings and constraints: TRBV6-2, TRBV6-3 and some other V segments were unresolvable in 87-base-pair reads.

The rearrangement uses TRBV7-6 and TRBJ2-5; the D is unclear. The sequenced sample consisted of PBMCs. This TCR was sampled from a man aged 25-45 years in good health and CMV-seropositive. The CDR3 here is CASSPTLTGQETQYF. The CDR3 DNA follows: TGTGCCAGCAGCCCGACCTTGACTGGGCAAGAGACCCAGTACTTC.